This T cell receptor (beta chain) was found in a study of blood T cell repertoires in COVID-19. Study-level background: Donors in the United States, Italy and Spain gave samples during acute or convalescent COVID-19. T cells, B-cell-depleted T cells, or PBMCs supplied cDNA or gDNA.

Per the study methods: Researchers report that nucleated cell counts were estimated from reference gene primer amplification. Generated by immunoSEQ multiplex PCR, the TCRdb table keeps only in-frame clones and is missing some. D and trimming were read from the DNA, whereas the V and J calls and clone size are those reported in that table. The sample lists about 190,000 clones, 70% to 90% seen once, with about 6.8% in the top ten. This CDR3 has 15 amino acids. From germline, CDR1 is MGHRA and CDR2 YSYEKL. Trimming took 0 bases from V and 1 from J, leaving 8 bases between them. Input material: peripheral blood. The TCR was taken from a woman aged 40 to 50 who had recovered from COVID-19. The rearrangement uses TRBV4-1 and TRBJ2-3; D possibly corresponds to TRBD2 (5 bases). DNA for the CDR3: TGCGCCAGCAGCCAAGATTTGAGGGGCACAGATACGCAGTATTTT. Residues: CASSQDLRGTDTQYF.